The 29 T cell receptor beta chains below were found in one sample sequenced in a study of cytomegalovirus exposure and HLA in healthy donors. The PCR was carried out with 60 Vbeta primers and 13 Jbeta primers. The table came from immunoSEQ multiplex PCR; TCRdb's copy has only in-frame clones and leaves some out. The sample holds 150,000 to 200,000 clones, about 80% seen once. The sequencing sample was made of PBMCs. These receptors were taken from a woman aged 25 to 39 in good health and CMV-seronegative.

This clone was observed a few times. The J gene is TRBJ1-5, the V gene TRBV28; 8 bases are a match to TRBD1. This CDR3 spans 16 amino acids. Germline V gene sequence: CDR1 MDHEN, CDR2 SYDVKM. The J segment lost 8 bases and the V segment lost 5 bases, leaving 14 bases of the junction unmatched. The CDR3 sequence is CASSITPGQEGEPQHF. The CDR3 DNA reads TGTGCCAGCAGTATCACACCGGGACAGGAGGGAGAGCCCCAGCATTTT. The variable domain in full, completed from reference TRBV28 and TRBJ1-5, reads DVKVTQSSRYLVKRTGEKVFLECVQDMDHENMFWYRQDPGLGLRLIYFSYDVKMKEKGDIPEGYSVSREKKERFSLILESASTNQTSMYLCASSITPGQEGEPQHFGDGTRLSIL.

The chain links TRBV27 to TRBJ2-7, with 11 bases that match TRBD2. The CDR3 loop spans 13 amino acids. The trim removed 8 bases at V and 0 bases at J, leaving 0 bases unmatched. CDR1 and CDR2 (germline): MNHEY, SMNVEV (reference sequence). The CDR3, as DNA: TGTGCCAGCGGGACTAGCGGCTCCTACGAGCAGTACTTC. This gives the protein CASGTSGSYEQYF.

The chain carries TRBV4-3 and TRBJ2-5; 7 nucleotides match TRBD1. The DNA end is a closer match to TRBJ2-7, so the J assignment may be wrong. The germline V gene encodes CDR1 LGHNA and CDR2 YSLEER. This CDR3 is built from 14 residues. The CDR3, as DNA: TGCGCCAGCAGCCAAGAAGGGGGCAGCTCCGAGCAGTACTTC. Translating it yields CASSQEGGSSEQYF.

CDR3 loop: CASSSSLQAYEAFF. For the CDR3, the DNA is TGTGCCAGCAGCTCCAGCTTGCAGGCCTATGAAGCTTTCTTT. The genes are TRBV5-4 and TRBJ1-1; no definite D call. Germline assignment: CDR1 SGHNT and CDR2 YYREEE (reference sequence). The CDR3 extends over 14 amino acids. Trimming stripped 3 bases from V and 7 bases from J, with 16 bases between.

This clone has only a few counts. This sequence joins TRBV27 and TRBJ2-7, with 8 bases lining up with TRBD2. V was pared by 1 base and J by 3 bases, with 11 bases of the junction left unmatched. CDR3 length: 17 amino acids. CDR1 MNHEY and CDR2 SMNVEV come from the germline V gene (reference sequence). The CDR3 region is CASSLLTGRAGGYEQYF. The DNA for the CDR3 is TGTGCCAGCAGTTTATTGACCGGGAGGGCCGGAGGCTACGAGCAGTACTTC.

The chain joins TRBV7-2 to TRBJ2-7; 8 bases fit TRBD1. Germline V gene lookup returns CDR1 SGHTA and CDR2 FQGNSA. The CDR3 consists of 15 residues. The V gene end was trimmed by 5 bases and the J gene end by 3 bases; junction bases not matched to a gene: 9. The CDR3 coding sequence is TGTGCCAGCAGCGTTAACAGGGGGAATAACTACGAGCAGTACTTC. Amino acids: CASSVNRGNNYEQYF. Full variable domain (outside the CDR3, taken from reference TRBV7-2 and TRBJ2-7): GAGVSQSPSNKVTEKGKDVELRCDPISGHTALYWYRQSLGQGLEFLIYFQGNSAPDKSGLPSDRFSAERTGGSVSTLTIQRTQQEDSAVYLCASSVNRGNNYEQYFGPGTRLTVT.

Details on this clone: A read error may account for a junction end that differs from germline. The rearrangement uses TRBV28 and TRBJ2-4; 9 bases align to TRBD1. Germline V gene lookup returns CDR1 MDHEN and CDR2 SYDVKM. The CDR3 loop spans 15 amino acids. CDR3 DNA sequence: TGTGCCAGCAGTTCGACAGGGGGTGGCAAAAACAGTCAGTACTTC. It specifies CASSSTGGGKNSQYF.

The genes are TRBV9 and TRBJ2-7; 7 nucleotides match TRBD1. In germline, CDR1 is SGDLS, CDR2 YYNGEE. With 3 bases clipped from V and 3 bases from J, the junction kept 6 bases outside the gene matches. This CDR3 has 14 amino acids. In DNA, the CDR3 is TGTGCCAGCAGCGGAGGGGACAGTTACTACGAGCAGTACTTC. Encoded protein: CASSGGDSYYEQYF.

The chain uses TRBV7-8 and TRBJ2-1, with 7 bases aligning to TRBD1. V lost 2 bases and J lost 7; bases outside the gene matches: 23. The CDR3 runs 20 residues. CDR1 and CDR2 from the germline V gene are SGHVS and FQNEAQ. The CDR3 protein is CASSLSRVYRGGGLGNEQFF. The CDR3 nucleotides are TGTGCCAGCAGCTTAAGTAGGGTGTATCGAGGGGGCGGGTTGGGAAATGAGCAGTTCTTC.

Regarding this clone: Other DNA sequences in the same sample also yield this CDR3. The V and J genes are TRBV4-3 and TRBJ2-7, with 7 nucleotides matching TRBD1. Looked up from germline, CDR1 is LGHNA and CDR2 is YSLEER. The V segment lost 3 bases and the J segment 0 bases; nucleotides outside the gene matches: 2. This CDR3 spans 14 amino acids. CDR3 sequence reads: CASSQDRSSYEQYF. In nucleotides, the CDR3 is TGCGCCAGCAGCCAGGACAGGAGCTCCTACGAGCAGTACTTC.

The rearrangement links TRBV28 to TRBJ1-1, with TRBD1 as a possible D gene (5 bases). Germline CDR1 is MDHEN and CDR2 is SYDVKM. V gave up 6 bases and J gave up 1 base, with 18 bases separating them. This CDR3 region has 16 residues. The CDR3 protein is CASSPIGRGKNTEAFF. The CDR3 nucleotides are TGTGCCAGCAGCCCTATAGGCCGGGGGAAGAACACTGAAGCTTTCTTT.

The CDR3 protein is CASKGLAGGPETQYF. For the CDR3, the DNA is TGCGCCAGCAAAGGACTAGCGGGAGGGCCCGAGACCCAGTACTTC. The rearrangement links TRBV5-1 to TRBJ2-5; 15 positions match TRBD2. The CDR3 has 15 amino acids. From germline, CDR1 is SGHRS and CDR2 YFSETQ. V dropped 6 bases and J dropped 5; count of bases not matched to a gene: 5.

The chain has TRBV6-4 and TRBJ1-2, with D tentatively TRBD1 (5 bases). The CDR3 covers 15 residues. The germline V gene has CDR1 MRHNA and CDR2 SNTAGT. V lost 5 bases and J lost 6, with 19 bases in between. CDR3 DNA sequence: TGTGCCAGCAGTATCGAGCCTGACAGCCTTAATGGCTACACCTTC. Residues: CASSIEPDSLNGYTF.

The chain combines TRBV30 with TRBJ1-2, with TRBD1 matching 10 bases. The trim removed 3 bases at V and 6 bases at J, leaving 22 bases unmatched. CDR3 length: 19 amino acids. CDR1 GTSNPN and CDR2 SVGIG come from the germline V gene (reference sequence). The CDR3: CAWSPLGGYEGTGDDGYTF. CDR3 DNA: TGTGCCTGGAGCCCTCTCGGGGGTTACGAGGGGACAGGGGACGATGGCTACACCTTC.

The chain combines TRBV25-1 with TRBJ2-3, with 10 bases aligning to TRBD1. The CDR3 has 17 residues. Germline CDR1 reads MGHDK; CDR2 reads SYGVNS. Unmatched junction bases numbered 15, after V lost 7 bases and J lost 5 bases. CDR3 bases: TGTGCCAGCACCCCCTATCCGGGACAGGGGCTTTTAGATACGCAGTATTTT. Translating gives CASTPYPGQGLLDTQYF.

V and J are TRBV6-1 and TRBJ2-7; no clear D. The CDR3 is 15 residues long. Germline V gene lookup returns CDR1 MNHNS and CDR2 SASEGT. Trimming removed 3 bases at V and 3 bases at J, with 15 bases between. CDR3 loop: CASSETWAPHYEQYF. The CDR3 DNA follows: TGTGCCAGCAGTGAGACCTGGGCTCCCCACTACGAGCAGTACTTC.

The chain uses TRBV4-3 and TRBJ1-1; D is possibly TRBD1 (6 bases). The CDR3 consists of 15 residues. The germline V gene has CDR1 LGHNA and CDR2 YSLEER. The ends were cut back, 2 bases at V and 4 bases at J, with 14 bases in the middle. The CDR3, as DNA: TGCGCCAGCAGCCAACACAGGGCCGCGGGCACTGAAGCTTTCTTT. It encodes CASSQHRAAGTEAFF.

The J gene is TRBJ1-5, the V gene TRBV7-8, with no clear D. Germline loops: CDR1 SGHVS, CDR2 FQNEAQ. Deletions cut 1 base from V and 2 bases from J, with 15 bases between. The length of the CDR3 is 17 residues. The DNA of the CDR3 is TGTGCCAGCAGCTTAGATTATTCGGGAATGGGCAATCAGCCCCAGCATTTT. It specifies CASSLDYSGMGNQPQHF.

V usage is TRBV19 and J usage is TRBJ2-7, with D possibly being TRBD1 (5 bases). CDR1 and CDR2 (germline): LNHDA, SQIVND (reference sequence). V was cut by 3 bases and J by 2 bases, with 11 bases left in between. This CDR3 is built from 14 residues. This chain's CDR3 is CASSISGRAYEQYF. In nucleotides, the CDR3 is TGTGCCAGTAGTATCTCCGGCAGGGCCTACGAGCAGTACTTC.

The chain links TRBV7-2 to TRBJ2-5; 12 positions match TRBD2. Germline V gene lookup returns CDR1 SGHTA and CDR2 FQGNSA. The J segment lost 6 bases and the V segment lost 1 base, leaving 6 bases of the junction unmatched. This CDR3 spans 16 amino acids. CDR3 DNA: TGTGCCAGCAGCTTAGACCTAGCGGGAGGGCCGCAGACCCAGTACTTC. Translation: CASSLDLAGGPQTQYF.

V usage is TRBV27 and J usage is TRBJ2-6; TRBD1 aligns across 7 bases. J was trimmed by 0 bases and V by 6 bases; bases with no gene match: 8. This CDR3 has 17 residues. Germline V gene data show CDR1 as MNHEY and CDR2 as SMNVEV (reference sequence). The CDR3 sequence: CASSPATGSSGANVLTF. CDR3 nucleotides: TGTGCCAGCAGCCCTGCGACAGGGTCCTCTGGGGCCAACGTCCTGACTTTC.

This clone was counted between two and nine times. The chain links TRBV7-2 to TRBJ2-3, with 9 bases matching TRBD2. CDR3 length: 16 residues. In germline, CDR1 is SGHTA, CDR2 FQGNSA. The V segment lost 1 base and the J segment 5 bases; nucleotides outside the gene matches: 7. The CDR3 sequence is CASSLVAGGQGDTQYF. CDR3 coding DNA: TGTGCCAGCAGCTTAGTCGCGGGGGGGCAAGGAGATACGCAGTATTTT.

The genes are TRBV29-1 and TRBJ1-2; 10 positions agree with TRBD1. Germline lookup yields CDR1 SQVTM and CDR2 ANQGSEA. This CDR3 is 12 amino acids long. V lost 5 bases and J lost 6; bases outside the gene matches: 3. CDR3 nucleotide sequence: TGCAGCGTTTCGGGACAGGGGCATGGCTACACCTTC. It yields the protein CSVSGQGHGYTF.

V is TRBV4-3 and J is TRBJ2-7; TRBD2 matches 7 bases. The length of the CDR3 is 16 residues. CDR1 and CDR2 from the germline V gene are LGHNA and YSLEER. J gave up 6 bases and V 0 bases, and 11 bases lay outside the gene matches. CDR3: CASSQDRRAGYFEQYF. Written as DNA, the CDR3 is TGCGCCAGCAGCCAAGACCGGCGAGCGGGATATTTCGAGCAGTACTTC.

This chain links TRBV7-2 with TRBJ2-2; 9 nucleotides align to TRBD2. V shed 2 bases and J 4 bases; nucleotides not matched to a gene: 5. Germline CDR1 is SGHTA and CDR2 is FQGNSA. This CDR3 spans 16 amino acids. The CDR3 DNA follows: TGTGCCAGCAGCTTACTAGCGGGACCGGGCACCGGGGAGCTGTTTTTT. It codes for CASSLLAGPGTGELFF.

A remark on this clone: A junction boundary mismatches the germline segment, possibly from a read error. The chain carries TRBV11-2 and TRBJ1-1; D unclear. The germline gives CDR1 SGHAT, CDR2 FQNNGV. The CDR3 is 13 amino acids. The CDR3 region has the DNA TGTGCCAGCAGATTAGGTGGGAGCACTGAAGCTTTCTTT. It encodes CASRLGGSTEAFF.

CDR3 sequence reads: CASSNRRASGMYEQYF. The DNA of the CDR3 is TGTGCCAGCAGCAACAGAAGGGCTAGCGGGATGTACGAGCAGTACTTC. The rearrangement joins TRBV21-1 to TRBJ2-7; TRBD2 was called by the table and not checked on the DNA. TRBV21-1 is an annotated pseudogene. CDR3 length: 16 residues.

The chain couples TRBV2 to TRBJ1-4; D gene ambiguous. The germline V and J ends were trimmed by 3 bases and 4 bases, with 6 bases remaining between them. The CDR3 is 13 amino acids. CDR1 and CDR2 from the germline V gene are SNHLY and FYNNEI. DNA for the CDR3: TGTGCCAGCAGTGACGGTGTTAATGAAAAACTGTTTTTT. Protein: CASSDGVNEKLFF.

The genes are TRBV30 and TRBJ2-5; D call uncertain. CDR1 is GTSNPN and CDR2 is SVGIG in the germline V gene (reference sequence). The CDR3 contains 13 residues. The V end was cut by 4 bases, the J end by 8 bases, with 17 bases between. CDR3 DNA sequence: TGTGCCTGGAACGAGGCCAGTACCGAAACCCAGTACTTC. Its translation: CAWNEASTETQYF.